The text below deals with one T cell receptor (beta chain). Its antigen is still unknown. The data are from a study of OX40 agonist ivuxolimab in advanced cancers. Study conclusions and caveats: No determination was made of the antigen specificity of the expanded peripheral T cells.

CDR1 and CDR2 (germline): SEHNR, FQNEAQ (reference sequence). The V and J ends lost 3 bases and 4 bases, in that order; junction bases with no gene match: 4. The CDR3 loop spans 15 amino acids. Produced via immunoSEQ multiplex PCR; TCRdb's table is partial and in-frame only. The sample consists of some 43,000 clones, approximately 88% of them appearing once. Sequenced here: CD4+ or CD8+ T cells sorted from blood, sampled in a trial of the OX40 agonist ivuxolimab. The source is an adult with an advanced solid tumor such as melanoma, head and neck, liver or kidney cancer. The chain is built from TRBV7-9 and TRBJ2-7; 12 bases align to TRBD2. As DNA, the CDR3 is TGTGCCAGCAGCTTTAAGACTAGCGGGAGTTACGAGCAGTACTTC. Its protein product is CASSFKTSGSYEQYF.